The clone carrying this T cell receptor (beta chain) was seen only once. Researchers ran the PCR with 60 Vbeta and 13 Jbeta primers. Data came from immunoSEQ multiplex PCR; TCRdb stores just in-frame clones and leaves some out. Of tens of thousands of clones listed, under 70% are singletons. The sample comes from a study of cytomegalovirus exposure and HLA in healthy donors. This TCR was sampled from a woman in her forties or fifties in good health and CMV-seropositive. The sample taken for sequencing was PBMCs.

The chain's CDR3 is CAASHNYNSPLHF. CDR3 bases: TGTGCCGCCTCGCACAACTATAATTCACCCCTCCACTTT. This chain joins TRBV30 and TRBJ1-6; D gene unclear. The CDR3 has 13 amino acids. V lost 8 bases, J lost 3 bases, and 11 bases lay in between. Germline V gene data show CDR1 as GTSNPN and CDR2 as SVGIG (reference sequence).